This T cell receptor (beta chain) was recovered during a study of PD-1 blockade in classical Hodgkin lymphoma. The overall study: Intravenous delivery of nivolumab at 3 mg/kg to patients occurred every 2 weeks. Overall study findings and caveats: The baseline diversity of complete responders showed similarity to that of newly diagnosed patients. Newly diagnosed patients reportedly trailed healthy donors in baseline TCR diversity. The CD4+ diversity rise by C4D1 was clearest in complete responders.

In regard to this clone: Antigen: not known.

TCRdb's table, derived via immunoSEQ multiplex PCR, lists solely in-frame clones and lacks some. Here the sample spans about 19,000 clones, approximately 80% being singletons. Described time point: cycle 4 day 1 (C4D1), after five to seven weeks of nivolumab. Autologous stem cell transplantation was followed by relapse in every patient, and brentuximab vedotin exposure varied. V shed 1 base and J shed 6 bases, with 9 bases lying between them. CDR3 size: 13 residues. Looked up from germline, CDR1 is LNHDA and CDR2 is SQIVND (reference sequence). This rearrangement joins TRBV19 to TRBJ1-1; D is perhaps TRBD1 (5 bases). The sample consisted of peripheral blood mononuclear cells (PBMCs), taken before the fourth cycle of nivolumab. The receptor's source is a human donor with classical Hodgkin lymphoma. The CDR3 DNA reads as TGTGCCAGTAGTATAGCCATAGGGGCTGAAGCTTTCTTT. This encodes CASSIAIGAEAFF.